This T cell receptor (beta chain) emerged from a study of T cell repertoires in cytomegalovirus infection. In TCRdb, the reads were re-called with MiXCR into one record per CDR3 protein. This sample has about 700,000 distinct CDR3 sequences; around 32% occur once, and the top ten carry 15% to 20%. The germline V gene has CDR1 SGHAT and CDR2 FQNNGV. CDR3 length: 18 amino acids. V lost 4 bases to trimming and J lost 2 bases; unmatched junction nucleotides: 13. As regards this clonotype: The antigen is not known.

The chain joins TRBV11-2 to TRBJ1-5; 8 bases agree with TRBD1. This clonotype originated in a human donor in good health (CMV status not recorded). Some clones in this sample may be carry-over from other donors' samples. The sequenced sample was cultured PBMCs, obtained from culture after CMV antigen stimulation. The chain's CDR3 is CASSYRDRWNFRNQPQHF. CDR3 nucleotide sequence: TGTGCCAGCAGCTACCGGGACAGGTGGAATTTTCGCAATCAGCCCCAGCATTTT.